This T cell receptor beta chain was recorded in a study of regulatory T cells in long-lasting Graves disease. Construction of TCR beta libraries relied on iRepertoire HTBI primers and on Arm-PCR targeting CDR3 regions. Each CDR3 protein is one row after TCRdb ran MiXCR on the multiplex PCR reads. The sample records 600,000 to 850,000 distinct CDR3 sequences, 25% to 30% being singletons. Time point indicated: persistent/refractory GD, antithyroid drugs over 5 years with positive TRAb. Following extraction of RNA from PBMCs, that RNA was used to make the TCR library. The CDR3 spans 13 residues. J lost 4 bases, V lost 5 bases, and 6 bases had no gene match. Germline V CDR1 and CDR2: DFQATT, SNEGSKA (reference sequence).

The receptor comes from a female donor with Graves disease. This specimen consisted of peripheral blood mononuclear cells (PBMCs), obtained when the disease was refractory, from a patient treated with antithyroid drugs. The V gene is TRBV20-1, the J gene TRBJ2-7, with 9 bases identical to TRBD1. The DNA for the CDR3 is TGCAGTGCTTTAAAACAGGGGGCTTACGAGCAGTACTTC. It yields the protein CSALKQGAYEQYF.